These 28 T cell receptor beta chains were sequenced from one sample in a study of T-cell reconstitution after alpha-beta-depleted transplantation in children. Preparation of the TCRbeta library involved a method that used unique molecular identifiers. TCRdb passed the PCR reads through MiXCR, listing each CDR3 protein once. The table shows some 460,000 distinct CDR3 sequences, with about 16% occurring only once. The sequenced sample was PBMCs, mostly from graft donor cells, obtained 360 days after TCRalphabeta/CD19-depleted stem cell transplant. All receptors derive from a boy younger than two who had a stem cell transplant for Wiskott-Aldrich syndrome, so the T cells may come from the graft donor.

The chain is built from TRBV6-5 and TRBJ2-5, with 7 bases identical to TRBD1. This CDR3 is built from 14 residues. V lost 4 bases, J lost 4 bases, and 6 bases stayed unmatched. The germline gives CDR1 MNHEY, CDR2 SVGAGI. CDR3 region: CASSSAGGLETQYF. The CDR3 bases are TGTGCCAGCAGTTCGGCAGGGGGATTAGAGACCCAGTACTTC.

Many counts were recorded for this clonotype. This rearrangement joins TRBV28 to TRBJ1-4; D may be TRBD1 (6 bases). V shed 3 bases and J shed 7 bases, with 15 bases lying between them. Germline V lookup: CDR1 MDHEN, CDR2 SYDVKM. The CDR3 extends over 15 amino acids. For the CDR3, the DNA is TGTGCCAGCAGTTTTTTGAGGGGGGATGTTGAAAAACTGTTTTTT. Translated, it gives CASSFLRGDVEKLFF. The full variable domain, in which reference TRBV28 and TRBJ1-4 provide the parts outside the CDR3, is DVKVTQSSRYLVKRTGEKVFLECVQDMDHENMFWYRQDPGLGLRLIYFSYDVKMKEKGDIPEGYSVSREKKERFSLILESASTNQTSMYLCASSFLRGDVEKLFFGSGTQLSVL.

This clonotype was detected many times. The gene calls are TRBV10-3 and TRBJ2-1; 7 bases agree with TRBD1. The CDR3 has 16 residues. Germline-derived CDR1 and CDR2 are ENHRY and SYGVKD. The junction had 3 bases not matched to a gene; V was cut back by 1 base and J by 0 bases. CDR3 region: CAISELQGSSYNEQFF. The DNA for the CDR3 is TGTGCCATCAGTGAGTTACAGGGGAGCTCCTACAATGAGCAGTTCTTC.

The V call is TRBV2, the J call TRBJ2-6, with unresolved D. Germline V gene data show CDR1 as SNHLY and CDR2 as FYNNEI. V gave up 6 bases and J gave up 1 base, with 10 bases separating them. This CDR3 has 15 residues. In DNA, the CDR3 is TGTGCCAGCAGGGGAATGGGATCTGGGGCCAACGTCCTGACTTTC. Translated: CASRGMGSGANVLTF. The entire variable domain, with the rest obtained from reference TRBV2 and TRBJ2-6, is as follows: EPEVTQTPSHQVTQMGQEVILRCVPISNHLYFYWYRQILGQKVEFLVSFYNNEISEKSEIFDDQFSVERPDGSNFTLKIRSTKLEDSAMYFCASRGMGSGANVLTFGAGSRLTVL.

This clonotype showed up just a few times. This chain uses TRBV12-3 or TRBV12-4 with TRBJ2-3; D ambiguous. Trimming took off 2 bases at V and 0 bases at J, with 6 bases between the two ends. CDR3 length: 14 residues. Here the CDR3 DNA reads TGTGCCAGCAGTTTAAGGGCTAGCACAGATACGCAGTATTTT. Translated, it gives CASSLRASTDTQYF.

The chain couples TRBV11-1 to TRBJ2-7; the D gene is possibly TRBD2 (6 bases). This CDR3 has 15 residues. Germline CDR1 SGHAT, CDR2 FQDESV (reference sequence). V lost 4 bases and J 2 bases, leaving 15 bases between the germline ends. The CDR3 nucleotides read TGTGCCAGCAGCTATCGGCTAGGGGAGGCCTACGAGCAGTACTTC. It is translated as CASSYRLGEAYEQYF.

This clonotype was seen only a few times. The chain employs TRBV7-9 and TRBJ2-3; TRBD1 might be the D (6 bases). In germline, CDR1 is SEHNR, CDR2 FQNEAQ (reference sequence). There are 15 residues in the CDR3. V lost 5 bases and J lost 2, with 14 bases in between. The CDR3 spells CASSKQGYPTDTQYF. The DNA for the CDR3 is TGTGCCAGCAGCAAACAGGGTTACCCCACAGATACGCAGTATTTT.

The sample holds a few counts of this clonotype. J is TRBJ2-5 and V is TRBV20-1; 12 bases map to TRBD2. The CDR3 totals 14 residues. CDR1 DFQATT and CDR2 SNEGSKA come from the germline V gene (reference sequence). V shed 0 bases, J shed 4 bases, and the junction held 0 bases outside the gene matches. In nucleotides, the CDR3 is TGCAGTGCTAGAGAGGGACTAGCGGGAGAGACCCAGTACTTC. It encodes CSAREGLAGETQYF.

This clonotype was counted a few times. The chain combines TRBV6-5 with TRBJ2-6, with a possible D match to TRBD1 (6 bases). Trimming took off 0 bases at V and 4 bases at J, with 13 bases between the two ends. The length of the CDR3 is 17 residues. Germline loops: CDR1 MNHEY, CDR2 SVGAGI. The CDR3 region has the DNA TGTGCCAGCAGTTACTCCCCTACAGGGACCGGGGCCAACGTCCTGACTTTC. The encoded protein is CASSYSPTGTGANVLTF.

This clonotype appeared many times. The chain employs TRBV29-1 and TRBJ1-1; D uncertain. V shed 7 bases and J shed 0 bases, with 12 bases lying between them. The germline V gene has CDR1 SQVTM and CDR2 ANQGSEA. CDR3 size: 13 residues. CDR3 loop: CSARGGMNTEAFF. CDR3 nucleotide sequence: TGCAGCGCCCGCGGCGGGATGAACACTGAAGCTTTCTTT.

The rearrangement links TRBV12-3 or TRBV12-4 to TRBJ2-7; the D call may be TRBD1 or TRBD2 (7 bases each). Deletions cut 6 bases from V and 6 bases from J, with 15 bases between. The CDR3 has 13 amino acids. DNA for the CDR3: TGTGCCAGCAGCCTACAGGGGAGGGGCGAGCAGTACTTC. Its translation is CASSLQGRGEQYF.

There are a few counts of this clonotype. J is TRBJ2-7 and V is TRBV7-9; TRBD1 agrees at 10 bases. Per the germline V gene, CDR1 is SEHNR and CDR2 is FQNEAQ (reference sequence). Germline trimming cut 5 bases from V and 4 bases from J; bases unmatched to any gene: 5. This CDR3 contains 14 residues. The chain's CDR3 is CASSRTGGLYEQYF. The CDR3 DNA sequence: TGTGCCAGCAGCCGGACAGGGGGGCTTTACGAGCAGTACTTC.

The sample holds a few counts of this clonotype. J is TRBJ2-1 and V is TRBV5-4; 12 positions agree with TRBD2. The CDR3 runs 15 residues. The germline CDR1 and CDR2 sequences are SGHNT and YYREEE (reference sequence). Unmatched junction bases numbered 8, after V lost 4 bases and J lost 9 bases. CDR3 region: CASSRTSGRSGEQFF. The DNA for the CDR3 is TGTGCCAGCAGCCGCACTAGCGGGAGGTCGGGTGAGCAGTTCTTC. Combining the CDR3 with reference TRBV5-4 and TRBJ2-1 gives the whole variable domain ETGVTQSPTHLIKTRGQQVTLRCSSQSGHNTVSWYQQALGQGPQFIFQYYREEENGRGNFPPRFSGLQFPNYSSELNVNALELDDSALYLCASSRTSGRSGEQFFGPGTRLTVL.

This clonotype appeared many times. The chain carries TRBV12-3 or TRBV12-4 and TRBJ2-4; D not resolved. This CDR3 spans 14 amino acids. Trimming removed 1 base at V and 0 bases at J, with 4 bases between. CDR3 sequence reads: CASSLGLAKNIQYF. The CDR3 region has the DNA TGTGCCAGCAGTTTAGGGCTAGCCAAAAACATTCAGTACTTC.

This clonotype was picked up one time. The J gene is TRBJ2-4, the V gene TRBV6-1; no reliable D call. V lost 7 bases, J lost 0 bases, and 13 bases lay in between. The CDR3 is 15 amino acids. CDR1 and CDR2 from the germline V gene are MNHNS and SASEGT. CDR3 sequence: CASTERLGAKNIQYF. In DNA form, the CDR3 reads TGTGCCAGCACCGAGAGATTAGGAGCCAAAAACATTCAGTACTTC.

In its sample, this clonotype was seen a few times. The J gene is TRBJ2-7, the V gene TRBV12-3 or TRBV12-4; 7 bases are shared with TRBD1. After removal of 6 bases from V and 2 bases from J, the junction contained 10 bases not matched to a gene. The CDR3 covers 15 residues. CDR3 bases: TGTGCCAGCAGGCCAACCGGGACAGTAACCTACGAGCAGTACTTC. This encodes CASRPTGTVTYEQYF.

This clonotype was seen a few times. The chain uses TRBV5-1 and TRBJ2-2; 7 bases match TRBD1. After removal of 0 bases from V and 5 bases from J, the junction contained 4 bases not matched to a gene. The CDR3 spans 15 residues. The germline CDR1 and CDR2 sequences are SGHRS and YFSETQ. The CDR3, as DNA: TGCGCCAGCAGCTTGGAGACAGGGTGGACCGGGGAGCTGTTTTTT. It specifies CASSLETGWTGELFF.

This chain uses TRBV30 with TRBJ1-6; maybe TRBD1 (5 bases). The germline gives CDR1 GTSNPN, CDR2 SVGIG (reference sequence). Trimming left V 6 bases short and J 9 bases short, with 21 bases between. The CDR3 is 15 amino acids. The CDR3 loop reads CACLSPGLKSSPLHF. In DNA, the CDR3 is TGTGCCTGTCTAAGCCCGGGACTTAAGAGTTCACCCCTCCACTTT. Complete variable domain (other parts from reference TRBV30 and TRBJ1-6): SQTIHQWPATLVQPVGSPLSLECTVEGTSNPNLYWYRQAAGRGLQLLFYSVGIGQISSEVPQNLSASRPQDRQFILSSKKLLLSDSGFYLCACLSPGLKSSPLHFGNGTRLTVT.

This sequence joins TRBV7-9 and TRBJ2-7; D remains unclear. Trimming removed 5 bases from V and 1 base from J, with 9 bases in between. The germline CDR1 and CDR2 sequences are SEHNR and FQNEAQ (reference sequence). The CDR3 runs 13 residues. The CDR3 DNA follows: TGTGCCAGCAGCCAAAGGGAATCCTACGAGCAGTACTTC. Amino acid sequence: CASSQRESYEQYF. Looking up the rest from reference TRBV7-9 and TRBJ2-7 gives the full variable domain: DTGVSQNPRHKITKRGQNVTFRCDPISEHNRLYWYRQTLGQGPEFLTYFQNEAQLEKSRLLSDRFSAERPKGSFSTLEIQRTEQGDSAMYLCASSQRESYEQYFGPGTRLTVT.

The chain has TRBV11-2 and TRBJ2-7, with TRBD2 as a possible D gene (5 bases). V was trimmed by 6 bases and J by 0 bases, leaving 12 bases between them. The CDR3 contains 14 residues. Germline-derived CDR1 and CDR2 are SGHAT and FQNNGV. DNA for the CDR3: TGTGCCAGCAGAGGGAGACTGTTCTCCTACGAGCAGTACTTC. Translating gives CASRGRLFSYEQYF.

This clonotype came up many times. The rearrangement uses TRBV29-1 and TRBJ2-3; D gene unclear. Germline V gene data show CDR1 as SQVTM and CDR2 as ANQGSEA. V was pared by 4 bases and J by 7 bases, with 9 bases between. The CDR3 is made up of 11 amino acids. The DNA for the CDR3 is TGCAGCGTTGCCGTAGATTATACGCAGTATTTT. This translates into CSVAVDYTQYF.

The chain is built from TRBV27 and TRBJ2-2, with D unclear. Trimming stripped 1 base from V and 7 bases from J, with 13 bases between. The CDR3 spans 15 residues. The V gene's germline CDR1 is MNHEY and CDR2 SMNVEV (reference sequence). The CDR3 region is CASSLFPRPGGELFF. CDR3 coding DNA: TGTGCCAGCAGTTTATTCCCGAGGCCGGGCGGGGAGCTGTTTTTT.

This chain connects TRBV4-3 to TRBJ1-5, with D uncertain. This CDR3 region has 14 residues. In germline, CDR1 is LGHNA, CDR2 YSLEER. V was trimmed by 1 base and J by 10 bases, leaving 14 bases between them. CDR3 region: CASSQAIRLIPQHF. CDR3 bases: TGCGCCAGCAGCCAAGCGATTCGACTTATACCCCAGCATTTT.

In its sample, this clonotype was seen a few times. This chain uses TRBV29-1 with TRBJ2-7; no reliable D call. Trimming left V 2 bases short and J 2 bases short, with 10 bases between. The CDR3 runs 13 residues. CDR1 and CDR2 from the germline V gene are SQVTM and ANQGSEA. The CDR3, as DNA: TGCAGCGTTGAAATGGCGTCTACCTACGAGCAGTACTTC. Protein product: CSVEMASTYEQYF.

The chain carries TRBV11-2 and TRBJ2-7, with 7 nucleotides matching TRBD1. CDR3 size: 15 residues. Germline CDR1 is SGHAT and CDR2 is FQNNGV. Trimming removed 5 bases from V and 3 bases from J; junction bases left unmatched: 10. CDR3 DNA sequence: TGTGCCAGCAGCCCGGTCCGGGACAGTGACTACGAGCAGTACTTC. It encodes CASSPVRDSDYEQYF.

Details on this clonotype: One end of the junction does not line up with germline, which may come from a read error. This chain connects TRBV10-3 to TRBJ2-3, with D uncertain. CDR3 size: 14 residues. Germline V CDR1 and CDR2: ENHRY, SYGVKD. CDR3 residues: CAIRESHPTDTQYF. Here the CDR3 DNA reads TGTGCCATCAGGGAGTCCCACCCCACAGATACGCAGTATTTT.

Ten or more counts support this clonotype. The CDR3 DNA reads as TGCAGTGCCCCCCTGGGTGAGACCCAGTACTTC. Translation: CSAPLGETQYF. The J gene is TRBJ2-5, the V gene TRBV20-1; D gene ambiguous. Germline V gene sequence: CDR1 DFQATT, CDR2 SNEGSKA (reference sequence). This CDR3 has 11 amino acids. V lost 6 bases, J lost 5 bases, and 10 bases lay in between.

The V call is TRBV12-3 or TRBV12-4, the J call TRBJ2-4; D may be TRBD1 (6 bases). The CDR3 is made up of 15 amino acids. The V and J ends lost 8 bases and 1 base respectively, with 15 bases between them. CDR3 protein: CASPTGKLAKNIQYF. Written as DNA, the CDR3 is TGTGCCAGCCCCACAGGGAAGCTGGCCAAAAACATTCAGTACTTC.